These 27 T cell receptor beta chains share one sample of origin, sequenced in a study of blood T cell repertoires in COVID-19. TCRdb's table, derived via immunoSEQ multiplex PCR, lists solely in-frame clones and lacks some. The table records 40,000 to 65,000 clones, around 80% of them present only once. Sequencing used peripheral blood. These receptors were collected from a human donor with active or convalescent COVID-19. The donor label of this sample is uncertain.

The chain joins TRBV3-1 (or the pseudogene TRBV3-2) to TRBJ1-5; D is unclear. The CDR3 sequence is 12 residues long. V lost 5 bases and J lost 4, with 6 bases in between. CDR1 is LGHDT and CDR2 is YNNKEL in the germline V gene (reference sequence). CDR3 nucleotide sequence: TGTGCCAGCAGCTCCAGGAATCAGCCCCAGCATTTT. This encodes CASSSRNQPQHF.

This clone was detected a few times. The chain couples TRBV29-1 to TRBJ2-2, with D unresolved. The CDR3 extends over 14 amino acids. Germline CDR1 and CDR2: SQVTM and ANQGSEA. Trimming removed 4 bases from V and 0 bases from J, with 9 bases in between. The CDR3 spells CSVGHPSNTGELFF. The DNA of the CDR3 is TGCAGCGTTGGACACCCTTCGAACACCGGGGAGCTGTTTTTT.

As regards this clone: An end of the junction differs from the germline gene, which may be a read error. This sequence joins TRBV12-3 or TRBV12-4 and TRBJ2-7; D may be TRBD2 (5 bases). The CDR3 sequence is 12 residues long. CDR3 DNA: TGTGCCAGCAGTCTTGGGAGCTCGGGTTTAAACTTC. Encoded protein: CASSLGSSGLNF.

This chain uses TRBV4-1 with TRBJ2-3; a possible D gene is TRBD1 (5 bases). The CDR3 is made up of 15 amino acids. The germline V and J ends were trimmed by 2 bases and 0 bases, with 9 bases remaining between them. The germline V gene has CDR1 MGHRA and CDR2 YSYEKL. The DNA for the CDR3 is TGCGCCAGCAGCCAAACTGGGGCAAGCACAGATACGCAGTATTTT. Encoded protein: CASSQTGASTDTQYF.

The CDR3 region has the DNA TGCAGCGTTGATCGCGGACTAGCGGACGAGCAGTACTTC. It is translated as CSVDRGLADEQYF. V usage is TRBV29-1 and J usage is TRBJ2-7, with 10 bases identical to TRBD2. Per the germline V gene, CDR1 is SQVTM and CDR2 is ANQGSEA. The J segment lost 5 bases and the V segment lost 3 bases, leaving 4 bases of the junction unmatched. The length of the CDR3 is 13 residues.

This CDR3 reads CASSLEGRSTEAFF. The CDR3 DNA follows: TGCGCCAGCAGCTTGGAGGGGCGAAGCACTGAAGCTTTCTTT. This chain uses TRBV5-1 with TRBJ1-1, with D possibly being TRBD1 (5 bases). V was cut by 0 bases and J by 4 bases, with 10 bases left in between. CDR1 and CDR2 (germline): SGHRS, YFSETQ. The CDR3 has 14 residues.

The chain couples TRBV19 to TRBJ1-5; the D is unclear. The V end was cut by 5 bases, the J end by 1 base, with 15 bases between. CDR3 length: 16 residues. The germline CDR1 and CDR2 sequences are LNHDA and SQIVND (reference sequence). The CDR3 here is CASSPSGVGSNQPQHF. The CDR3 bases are TGTGCCAGTAGTCCCTCCGGGGTGGGGAGCAATCAGCCCCAGCATTTT.

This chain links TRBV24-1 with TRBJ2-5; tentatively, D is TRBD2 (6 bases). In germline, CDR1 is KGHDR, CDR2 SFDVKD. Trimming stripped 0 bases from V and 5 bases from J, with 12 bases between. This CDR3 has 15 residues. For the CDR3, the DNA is TGTGCCACCAGTGATTTGGGGGGGAGAAAGGAGACCCAGTACTTC. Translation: CATSDLGGRKETQYF.

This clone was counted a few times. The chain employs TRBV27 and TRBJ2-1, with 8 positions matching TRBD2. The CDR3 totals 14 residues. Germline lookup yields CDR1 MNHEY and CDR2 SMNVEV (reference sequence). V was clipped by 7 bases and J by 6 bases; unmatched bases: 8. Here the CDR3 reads CASIGRLASNEQFF. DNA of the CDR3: TGTGCCAGCATCGGGAGACTAGCGAGCAATGAGCAGTTCTTC.

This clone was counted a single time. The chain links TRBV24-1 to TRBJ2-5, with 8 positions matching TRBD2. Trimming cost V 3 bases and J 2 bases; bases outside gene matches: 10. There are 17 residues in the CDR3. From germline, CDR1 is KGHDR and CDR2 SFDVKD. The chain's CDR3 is CATSDPTVAGSQETQYF. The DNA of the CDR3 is TGTGCCACCAGTGATCCAACCGTAGCGGGGTCTCAAGAGACCCAGTACTTC.

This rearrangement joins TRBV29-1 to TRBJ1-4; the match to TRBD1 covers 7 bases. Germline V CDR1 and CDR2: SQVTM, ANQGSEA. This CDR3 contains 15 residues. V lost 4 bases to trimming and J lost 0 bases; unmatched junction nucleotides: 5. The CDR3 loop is CSVAKGTATNEKLFF. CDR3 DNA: TGCAGCGTTGCTAAAGGGACAGCAACTAATGAAAAACTGTTTTTT.

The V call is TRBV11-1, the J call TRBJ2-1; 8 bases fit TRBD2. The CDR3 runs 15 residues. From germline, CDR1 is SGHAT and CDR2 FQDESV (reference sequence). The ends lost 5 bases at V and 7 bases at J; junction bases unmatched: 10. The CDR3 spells CASSAHTGTRNEQFF. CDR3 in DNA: TGTGCCAGCAGCGCACACACCGGGACTAGGAATGAGCAGTTCTTC.

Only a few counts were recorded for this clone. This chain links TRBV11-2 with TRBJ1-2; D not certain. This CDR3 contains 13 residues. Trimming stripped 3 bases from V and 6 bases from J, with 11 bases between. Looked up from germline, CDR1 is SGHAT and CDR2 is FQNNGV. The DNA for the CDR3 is TGTGCCAGCAGCTTCATCCAGGCCGATGGCTACACCTTC. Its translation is CASSFIQADGYTF.

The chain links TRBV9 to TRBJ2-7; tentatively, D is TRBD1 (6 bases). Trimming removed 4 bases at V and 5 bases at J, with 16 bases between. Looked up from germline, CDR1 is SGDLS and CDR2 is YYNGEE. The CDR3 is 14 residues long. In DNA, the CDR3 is TGTGCCAGCAGCACCCCAGGGGTGGGAGACGAGCAGTACTTC. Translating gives CASSTPGVGDEQYF.

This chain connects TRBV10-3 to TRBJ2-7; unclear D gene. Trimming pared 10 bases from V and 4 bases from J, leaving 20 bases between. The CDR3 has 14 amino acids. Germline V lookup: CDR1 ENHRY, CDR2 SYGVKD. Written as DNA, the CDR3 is TGTGCCACCGGCCCCGGGTCCCACACTTACGAGCAGTACTTC. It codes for CATGPGSHTYEQYF.

CDR3 sequence: CASRETGPHEQYF. CDR3 DNA: TGTGCCAGCCGGGAGACGGGGCCACACGAGCAGTACTTC. V is TRBV6-5 and J is TRBJ2-7; TRBD2 might be the D (6 bases). This CDR3 region has 13 residues. V dropped 8 bases and J dropped 5 bases, with 16 bases sitting between them. Germline-derived CDR1 and CDR2 are MNHEY and SVGAGI.

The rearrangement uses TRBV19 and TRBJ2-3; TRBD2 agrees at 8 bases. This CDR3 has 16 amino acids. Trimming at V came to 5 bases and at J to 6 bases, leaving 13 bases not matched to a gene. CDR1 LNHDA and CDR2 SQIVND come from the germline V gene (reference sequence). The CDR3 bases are TGTGCCAGTAGTCCTATACCGGGACTAGGTCTTGATACGCAGTATTTT. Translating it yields CASSPIPGLGLDTQYF.

The CDR3 protein is CAWVQETNEQFF. DNA for the CDR3: TGTGCCTGGGTCCAGGAAACCAATGAGCAGTTCTTC. The rearrangement joins TRBV30 to TRBJ2-1; D unresolved. V lost 5 bases and J 6 bases, leaving 11 bases between the germline ends. The CDR3 sequence is 12 residues long. From germline, CDR1 is GTSNPN and CDR2 SVGIG (reference sequence).

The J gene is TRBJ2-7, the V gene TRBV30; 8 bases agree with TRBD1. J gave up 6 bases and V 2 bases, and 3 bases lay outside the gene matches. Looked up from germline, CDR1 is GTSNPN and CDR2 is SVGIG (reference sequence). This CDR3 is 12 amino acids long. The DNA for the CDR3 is TGTGCCTGGAGTAAGGACAGGGCCGAGCAGTACTTC. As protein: CAWSKDRAEQYF.

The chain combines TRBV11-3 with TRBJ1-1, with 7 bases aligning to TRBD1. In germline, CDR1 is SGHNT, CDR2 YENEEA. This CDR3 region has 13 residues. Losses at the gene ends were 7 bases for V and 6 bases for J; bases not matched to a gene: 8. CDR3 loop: CASTPYRGAEAFF. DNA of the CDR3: TGTGCCAGCACTCCCTACAGGGGCGCTGAAGCTTTCTTT.

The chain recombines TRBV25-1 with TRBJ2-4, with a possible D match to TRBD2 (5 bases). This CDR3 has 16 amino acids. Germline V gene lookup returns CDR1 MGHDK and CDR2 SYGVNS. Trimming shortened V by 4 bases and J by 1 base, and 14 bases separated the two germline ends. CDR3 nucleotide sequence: TGTGCCAGCAGTGTGGCCGGGAATCAGGCCAAAAACATTCAGTACTTC. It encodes CASSVAGNQAKNIQYF. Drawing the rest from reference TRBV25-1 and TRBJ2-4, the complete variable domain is EADIYQTPRYLVIGTGKKITLECSQTMGHDKMYWYQQDPGMELHLIHYSYGVNSTEKGDLSSESTVSRIRTEHFPLTLESARPSHTSQYLCASSVAGNQAKNIQYFGAGTRLSVL.

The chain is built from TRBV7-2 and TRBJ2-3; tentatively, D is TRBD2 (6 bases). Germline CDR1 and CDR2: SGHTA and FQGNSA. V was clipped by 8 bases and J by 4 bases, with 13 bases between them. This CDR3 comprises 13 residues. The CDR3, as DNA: TGTGCCAGCTCATGGAAGCGGGCAGATACGCAGTATTTT. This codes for CASSWKRADTQYF.

CDR3: CASSLTGGLGTEAFF. The CDR3 nucleotides read TGCGCCAGCAGCTTAACAGGGGGCTTGGGCACTGAAGCTTTCTTT. The chain combines TRBV5-1 with TRBJ1-1, with 9 bases lining up with TRBD1. J lost 4 bases, V lost 2 bases, and 6 bases had no gene match. CDR3 length: 15 amino acids. Per the germline V gene, CDR1 is SGHRS and CDR2 is YFSETQ.

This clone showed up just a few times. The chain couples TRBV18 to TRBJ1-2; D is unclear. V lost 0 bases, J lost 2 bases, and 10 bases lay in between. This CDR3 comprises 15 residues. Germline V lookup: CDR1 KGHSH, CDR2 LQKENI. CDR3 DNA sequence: TGTGCCAGCTCACCACCGGTAGCGGGAAACTATGGCTACACCTTC. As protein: CASSPPVAGNYGYTF.

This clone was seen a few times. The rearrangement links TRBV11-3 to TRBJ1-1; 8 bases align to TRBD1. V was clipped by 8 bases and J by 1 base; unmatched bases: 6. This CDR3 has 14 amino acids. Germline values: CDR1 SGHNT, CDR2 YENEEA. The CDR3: CASSRTGSNTEAFF. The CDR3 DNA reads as TGTGCCAGCTCTAGGACAGGGTCGAACACTGAAGCTTTCTTT.

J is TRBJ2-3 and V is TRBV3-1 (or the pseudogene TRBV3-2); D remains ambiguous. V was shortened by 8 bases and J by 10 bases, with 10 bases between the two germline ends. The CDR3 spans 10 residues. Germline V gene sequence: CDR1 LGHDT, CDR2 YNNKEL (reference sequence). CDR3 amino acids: CASRGDPQYF. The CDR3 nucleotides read TGTGCCAGCCGCGGTGATCCGCAGTATTTT.

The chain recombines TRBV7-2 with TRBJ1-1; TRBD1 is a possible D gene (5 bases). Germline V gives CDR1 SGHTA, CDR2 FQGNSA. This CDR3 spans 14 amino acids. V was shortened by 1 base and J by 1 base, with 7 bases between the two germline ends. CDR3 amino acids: CASSLDGANTEAFF. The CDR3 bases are TGTGCCAGCAGCTTAGATGGGGCGAACACTGAAGCTTTCTTT.